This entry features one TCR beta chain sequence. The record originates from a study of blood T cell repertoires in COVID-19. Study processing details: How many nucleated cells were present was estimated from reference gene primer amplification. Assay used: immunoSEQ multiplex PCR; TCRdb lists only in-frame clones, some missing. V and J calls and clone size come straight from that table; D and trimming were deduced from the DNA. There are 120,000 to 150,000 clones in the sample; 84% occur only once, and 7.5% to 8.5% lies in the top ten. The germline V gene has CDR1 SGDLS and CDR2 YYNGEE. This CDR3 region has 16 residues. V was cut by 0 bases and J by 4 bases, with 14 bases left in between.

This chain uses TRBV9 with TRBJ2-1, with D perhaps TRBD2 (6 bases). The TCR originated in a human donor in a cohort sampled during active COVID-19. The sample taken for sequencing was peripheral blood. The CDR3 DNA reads TGTGCCAGCAGCGTAGTGTCGGGACTTGGATACAATGAGCAGTTCTTC. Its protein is CASSVVSGLGYNEQFF.